Listed below are T cell receptor beta chains from one sample, sequenced in a study of T-cell reconstitution after alpha-beta-depleted transplantation in children. TCRdb reprocessed the PCR reads via MiXCR and lists one record per CDR3 protein. The sample includes more than 100,000 distinct CDR3 sequences, 20% to 25% of them seen just once. Source: PBMCs, mostly from graft donor cells, taken 180 days after TCRalphabeta/CD19-depleted stem cell transplant. All receptors come from a male patient aged 2-15 years who had a stem cell transplant for chronic granulomatous disease, so the T cells may come from the graft donor. The CDR3 runs from the conserved cysteine through the conserved F or W. The D gene is left open where the match is weak. Size is stated for part of the rows, as once, few or many counts, or as a class when the clone is expanded.

v_call: TRBV20-1
d_call: TRBD2
clone_size: many
j_call: TRBJ2-7
cdr3_aa: CSARLAGLYEQYF
cdr3_nt: TGCAGTGCTAGGTTAGCGGGACTCTACGAGCAGTACTTC

v_call: TRBV4-2
d_call: TRBD1
clone_size: NA
j_call: TRBJ2-3
cdr3_aa: CASSQRTGPSTDTQYF
cdr3_nt: TGTGCCAGCAGCCAACGGACAGGGCCAAGCACAGATACGCAGTATTTT

v_call: TRBV5-1
d_call: NA
clone_size: many
j_call: TRBJ2-7
cdr3_aa: CASSWDKTYEQYF
cdr3_nt: TGCGCCAGCAGCTGGGACAAGACCTACGAGCAGTACTTC

v_call: TRBV9
d_call: TRBD2
clone_size: NA
j_call: TRBJ2-5
cdr3_aa: CASSVDGLAVQETQYF
cdr3_nt: TGTGCCAGCAGCGTGGATGGACTAGCCGTCCAAGAGACCCAGTACTTC

v_call: TRBV20-1
d_call: TRBD2
clone_size: many
j_call: TRBJ2-1
cdr3_aa: CSASGGLAGRNEQFF
cdr3_nt: TGCAGTGCTAGTGGAGGACTAGCGGGACGGAATGAGCAGTTCTTC

v_call: TRBV20-1
d_call: NA
clone_size: many
j_call: TRBJ2-5
cdr3_aa: CSARDMYQETQYF
cdr3_nt: TGCAGTGCTAGAGATATGTACCAAGAGACCCAGTACTTC

v_call: TRBV20-1
d_call: TRBD1
clone_size: few
j_call: TRBJ2-1
cdr3_aa: CSAAPGGVNEQFF
cdr3_nt: TGCAGTGCCGCCCCAGGGGGTGTGAATGAGCAGTTCTTC

v_call: TRBV28
d_call: NA
clone_size: NA
j_call: TRBJ2-1
cdr3_aa: CASSVSGDFSYNEQFF
cdr3_nt: TGTGCCAGCAGTGTTTCTGGTGACTTCTCCTACAATGAGCAGTTCTTC

v_call: TRBV12-3/TRBV12-4
d_call: TRBD2
clone_size: NA
j_call: TRBJ2-3
cdr3_aa: CASSFGLAGVGDTQYF
cdr3_nt: TGTGCCAGCAGTTTTGGGCTAGCGGGAGTGGGAGATACGCAGTATTTT

v_call: TRBV7-8
d_call: NA
clone_size: many
j_call: TRBJ2-7
cdr3_aa: CASSFRRNSYEQYF
cdr3_nt: TGTGCCAGCAGCTTCAGACGGAACTCCTACGAGCAGTACTTC

v_call: TRBV6-5
d_call: NA
clone_size: few
j_call: TRBJ1-2
cdr3_aa: CASSNRVGGYTF
cdr3_nt: TGTGCCAGCAGTAACAGGGTTGGAGGCTACACCTTC

v_call: TRBV6-2/TRBV6-3
d_call: NA
clone_size: many
j_call: TRBJ2-7
cdr3_aa: CASSYHRDHEQYF
cdr3_nt: TGTGCCAGCAGTTACCACAGGGACCACGAGCAGTACTTC

v_call: TRBV4-1
d_call: TRBD1
clone_size: once
j_call: TRBJ2-5
cdr3_aa: CASSQDYGTVETQYF
cdr3_nt: TGCGCCAGCAGCCAAGATTACGGGACAGTAGAGACCCAGTACTTC

v_call: TRBV12-3/TRBV12-4
d_call: TRBD2
clone_size: many
j_call: TRBJ2-7
cdr3_aa: CASKGGRGYEQYF
cdr3_nt: TGTGCCAGCAAGGGCGGGAGGGGATACGAGCAGTACTTC

v_call: TRBV20-1
d_call: NA
clone_size: many
j_call: TRBJ2-4
cdr3_aa: CSASKAKNIQYF
cdr3_nt: TGCAGTGCTAGCAAAGCCAAAAACATTCAGTACTTC

v_call: TRBV20-1
d_call: TRBD2
clone_size: many
j_call: TRBJ2-3
cdr3_aa: CSAPPSGGNPDTQYF
cdr3_nt: TGCAGTGCACCCCCTAGCGGGGGGAACCCAGATACGCAGTATTTT

v_call: TRBV20-1
d_call: NA
clone_size: many
j_call: TRBJ1-5
cdr3_aa: CSASPGAAQHF
cdr3_nt: TGCAGTGCTAGCCCAGGGGCAGCCCAGCATTTT

v_call: TRBV20-1
d_call: NA
clone_size: few
j_call: TRBJ2-7
cdr3_aa: CSATGGPYEQYF
cdr3_nt: TGCAGTGCAACCGGTGGCCCCTACGAGCAGTACTTC

v_call: TRBV7-6
d_call: TRBD1
clone_size: few
j_call: TRBJ2-3
cdr3_aa: CASSSKTGTGDTQYF
cdr3_nt: TGTGCCAGCAGCTCGAAGACAGGGACGGGGGATACGCAGTATTTT

v_call: TRBV18
d_call: TRBD1
clone_size: many
j_call: TRBJ2-4
cdr3_aa: CASSPRDSYQKNIQYF
cdr3_nt: TGTGCCAGCTCACCAAGGGACAGCTACCAAAAAAACATTCAGTACTTC

v_call: TRBV29-1
d_call: TRBD2
clone_size: NA
j_call: TRBJ2-5
cdr3_aa: CSVTKSGRAWETQYF
cdr3_nt: TGCAGCGTGACAAAAAGCGGGAGGGCCTGGGAGACCCAGTACTTC

v_call: TRBV27
d_call: NA
clone_size: many
j_call: TRBJ2-1
cdr3_aa: CASSPPSGGKGFF
cdr3_nt: TGTGCCAGCAGTCCTCCGTCCGGCGGCAAGGGGTTCTTC

v_call: TRBV12-3/TRBV12-4
d_call: TRBD2
clone_size: NA
j_call: TRBJ2-7
cdr3_aa: CASRRPSGSYEQYF
cdr3_nt: TGTGCCAGCAGACGGCCTAGCGGATCCTACGAGCAGTACTTC

v_call: TRBV28
d_call: NA
clone_size: many
j_call: TRBJ2-4
cdr3_aa: CASSLPLTGKAKNIQYF
cdr3_nt: TGTGCCAGCAGTTTACCGCTGACAGGAAAAGCCAAAAACATTCAGTACTTC

v_call: TRBV20-1
d_call: NA
clone_size: many
j_call: TRBJ2-3
cdr3_aa: CSALSGTDTQYF
cdr3_nt: TGCAGTGCTCTATCGGGCACAGATACGCAGTATTTT

v_call: TRBV6-6
d_call: NA
clone_size: NA
j_call: TRBJ2-1
cdr3_aa: CASSYSNNNEQFF
cdr3_nt: TGTGCCAGCAGTTACTCGAATAACAATGAGCAGTTCTTC

v_call: TRBV5-1
d_call: NA
clone_size: many
j_call: TRBJ2-7
cdr3_aa: CASSLVGSEQYF
cdr3_nt: TGCGCCAGCAGCTTGGTGGGGTCCGAGCAGTACTTC

v_call: TRBV5-6
d_call: NA
clone_size: few
j_call: TRBJ2-3
cdr3_aa: CASSQHSLTDTQYF
cdr3_nt: TGTGCCAGCAGCCAACACAGTCTCACAGATACGCAGTATTTT

v_call: TRBV29-1
d_call: TRBD2
clone_size: many
j_call: TRBJ2-1
cdr3_aa: CSVRRRLAGMDEQFF
cdr3_nt: TGCAGCGTTCGAAGACGACTAGCGGGAATGGATGAGCAGTTCTTC

v_call: TRBV20-1
d_call: NA
clone_size: many
j_call: TRBJ1-4
cdr3_aa: CSATIDSATNEKLFF
cdr3_nt: TGCAGTGCTACCATCGACAGTGCAACTAATGAAAAACTGTTTTTT

v_call: TRBV20-1
d_call: TRBD1
clone_size: few
j_call: TRBJ2-7
cdr3_aa: CSATGTGEGSYEQYF
cdr3_nt: TGCAGTGCTACCGGGACAGGGGAGGGCTCCTACGAGCAGTACTTC

v_call: TRBV20-1
d_call: NA
clone_size: many
j_call: TRBJ2-3
cdr3_aa: CSAIMGSDTQYF
cdr3_nt: TGCAGTGCTATCATGGGTTCAGATACGCAGTATTTT

v_call: TRBV6-5
d_call: NA
clone_size: few
j_call: TRBJ2-1
cdr3_aa: CASSYSAAASSYNEQFF
cdr3_nt: TGTGCCAGCAGTTACTCGGCAGCGGCTTCCTCCTACAATGAGCAGTTCTTC

v_call: TRBV5-4
d_call: TRBD2
clone_size: many
j_call: TRBJ2-2
cdr3_aa: CASSSKREGNTGELFF
cdr3_nt: TGTGCCAGCAGCTCCAAGCGGGAGGGTAACACCGGGGAGCTGTTTTTT

v_call: TRBV28
d_call: NA
clone_size: many
j_call: TRBJ2-1
cdr3_aa: CASRVGNEQFF
cdr3_nt: TGTGCCAGCAGGGTCGGAAATGAGCAGTTCTTC

v_call: TRBV6-1
d_call: TRBD1
clone_size: NA
j_call: TRBJ2-1
cdr3_aa: CASRTTGGGYNEQFF
cdr3_nt: TGTGCCAGCAGAACGACAGGGGGCGGGTACAATGAGCAGTTCTTC

v_call: TRBV4-1
d_call: NA
clone_size: NA
j_call: TRBJ1-5
cdr3_aa: CASSQDLTVSNQPQHF
cdr3_nt: TGCGCCAGCAGCCAAGATCTAACCGTAAGCAATCAGCCCCAGCATTTT

v_call: TRBV20-1
d_call: TRBD2
clone_size: many
j_call: TRBJ2-1
cdr3_aa: CSASVVRGGRTNEQFF
cdr3_nt: TGCAGTGCTAGTGTCGTACGGGGGGGTCGGACAAATGAGCAGTTCTTC

v_call: TRBV12-3/TRBV12-4
d_call: NA
clone_size: NA
j_call: TRBJ2-3
cdr3_aa: CASSLWVPHTDTQYF
cdr3_nt: TGTGCCAGCAGTTTATGGGTGCCGCACACAGATACGCAGTATTTT

v_call: TRBV15
d_call: NA
clone_size: many
j_call: TRBJ2-5
cdr3_aa: CATSRDGSGETQYF
cdr3_nt: TGTGCCACCAGCAGAGATGGGAGTGGAGAGACCCAGTACTTC

v_call: TRBV24-1
d_call: TRBD2
clone_size: many
j_call: TRBJ2-3
cdr3_aa: CATSVLSGAGTDTQYF
cdr3_nt: TGTGCCACCAGTGTCCTAAGCGGGGCTGGCACAGATACGCAGTATTTT

v_call: TRBV6-6
d_call: TRBD2
clone_size: NA
j_call: TRBJ2-1
cdr3_aa: CATGTSGMNEQFF
cdr3_nt: TGTGCCACAGGGACTAGCGGGATGAATGAGCAGTTCTTC

v_call: TRBV7-6
d_call: NA
clone_size: NA
j_call: TRBJ2-2
cdr3_aa: CASSLGGQRGGELFF
cdr3_nt: TGTGCCAGCAGCTTAGGAGGACAGAGGGGCGGGGAGCTGTTTTTT

v_call: TRBV5-1
d_call: NA
clone_size: NA
j_call: TRBJ2-2
cdr3_aa: CASSLARAGNTGELFF
cdr3_nt: TGCGCCAGCAGCTTGGCCAGAGCGGGGAACACCGGGGAGCTGTTTTTT